This T cell receptor (beta chain) was retrieved from a study of T-cell reconstitution after alpha-beta-depleted transplantation in children (dated by TCRdb to about 2016). Study-level background: Using TCR repertoire profiling, the study followed T-cell immune reconstitution in a quantitative way in children after TCRalphabeta/CD19-depleted allogeneic hematopoietic cell transplantation. Broad study findings and their caveats: About two months after transplant, the apparently early recovery of alphabetaT-cell counts reportedly depended on just several hundred clones that had expanded rapidly and came from non-depleted graft cells. Hyperexpanded clone frequencies declined over subsequent months; after one year, T-cell counts and TCRbeta diversity were mostly attributed to newly produced T cells. In some patients, high TCRbeta diversity at day 60 was attributed to recipient T cells and intrathymic progenitors that had survived conditioning.

The label giving this sample's treatment or condition can be read as: allogeneic hematopoietic cell transplantation with graft depleted of TCRalphabeta T cells and CD19 B cells. The transplant recipients were children given TCRalphabeta/CD19-depleted allogeneic hematopoietic cell grafts. Deletion took 8 bases off V and 4 bases off J, with a span of 6 bases between the germline ends. Taken from cysteine to phenylalanine, the CDR3 has 10 residues. Only CDR3 DNA remains: 30 bases, in frame from the first base. The germline V gene provides CDR1 MNHEY and CDR2 SVGEGT. This clonotype was recorded at least ten times. The target of this receptor is not known. Base qualities are missing; no much larger clone stands one base away. Library method: PCR. Sequenced on an Illumina HiSeq 2500. To normalize quantification of the TCRbeta repertoire, the TCR libraries were built with molecular barcoding that relied on unique molecular identifiers. In TCRdb, the public reads were trimmed at Q25 with fastp and aligned with MiXCR, with productive beta chains retained. When rows share a CDR3 protein, they turn into one entry using the most common DNA and genes. The sample table shows under 300,000 distinct CDR3 sequences, and about 9.9% are seen once. Around 22% of the sample goes to the ten largest clones.

The input for sequencing was peripheral blood, taken 180 days after TCRalphabeta/CD19-depleted stem cell transplant. The sequence was obtained from a male patient aged 2-9 years who had a stem cell transplant for chronic granulomatous disease, so the T cells may come from the graft donor. The chain is encoded by TRBV6-2 or TRBV6-3 joined to TRBJ2-7, with the D gene too uncertain to name. This receptor has the CDR3 CASGFYEQYF. The nucleotide sequence is TGTGCCAGCGGATTTTACGAGCAGTACTTC.